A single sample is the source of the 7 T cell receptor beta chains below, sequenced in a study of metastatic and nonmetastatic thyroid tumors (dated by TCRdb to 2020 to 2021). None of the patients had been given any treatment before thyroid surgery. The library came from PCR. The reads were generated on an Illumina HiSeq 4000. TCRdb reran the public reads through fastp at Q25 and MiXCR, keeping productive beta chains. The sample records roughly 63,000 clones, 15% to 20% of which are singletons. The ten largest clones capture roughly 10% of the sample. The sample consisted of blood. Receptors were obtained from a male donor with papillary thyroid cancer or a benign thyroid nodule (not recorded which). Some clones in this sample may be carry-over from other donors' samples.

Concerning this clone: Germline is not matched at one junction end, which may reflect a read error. This CDR3 reads CASSDNSGSNVLTF. The CDR3 DNA reads as TGTGCCAGTAGTGACAACTCTGGGTCCAACGTCCTGACTTTC. The chain uses TRBV6-1 and TRBJ2-6; no firm D call. The CDR3 runs to 14 residues. Germline V CDR1 and CDR2: MNHNS, SASEGT.

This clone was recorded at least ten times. The CDR3 spells CASSSNWETASDGYTF. Here the CDR3 DNA reads TGTGCCAGCAGCTCAAACTGGGAGACGGCCAGTGATGGCTACACCTTC. This chain connects TRBV11-2 to TRBJ1-2; D is unclear. Germline values: CDR1 SGHAT, CDR2 FQNNGV. Trimming stripped 4 bases from V and 6 bases from J, with 21 bases between. The CDR3 is 16 residues long.

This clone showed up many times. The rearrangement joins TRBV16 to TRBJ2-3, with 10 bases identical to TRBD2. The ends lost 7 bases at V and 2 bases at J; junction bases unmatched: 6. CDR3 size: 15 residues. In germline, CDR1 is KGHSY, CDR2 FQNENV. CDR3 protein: CASNERGGDTDTQYF. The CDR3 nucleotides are TGTGCCAGCAACGAGCGGGGGGGCGACACAGATACGCAGTATTTT.

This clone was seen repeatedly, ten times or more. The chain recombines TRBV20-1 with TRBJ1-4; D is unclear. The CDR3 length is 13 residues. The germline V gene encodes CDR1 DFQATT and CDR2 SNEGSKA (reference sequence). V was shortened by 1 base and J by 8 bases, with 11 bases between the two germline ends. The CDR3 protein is CSARGGLVEKLFF. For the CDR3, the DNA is TGCAGTGCTAGAGGCGGGTTAGTCGAAAAACTGTTTTTT.

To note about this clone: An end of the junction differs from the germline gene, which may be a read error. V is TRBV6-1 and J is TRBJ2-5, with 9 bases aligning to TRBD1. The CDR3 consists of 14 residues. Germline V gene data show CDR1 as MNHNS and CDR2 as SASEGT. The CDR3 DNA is TGTGCCAGCAACAAGGGACAGGGCTGGGAGACCAAGTACTTC. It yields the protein CASNKGQGWETKYF.

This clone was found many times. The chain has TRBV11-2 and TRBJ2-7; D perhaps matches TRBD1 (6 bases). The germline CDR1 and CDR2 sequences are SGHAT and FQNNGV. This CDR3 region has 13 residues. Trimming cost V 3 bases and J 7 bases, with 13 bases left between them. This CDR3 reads CASSLSGVREQYV. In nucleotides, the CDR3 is TGTGCCAGCAGCTTGTCAGGGGTACGGGAGCAGTACGTC.

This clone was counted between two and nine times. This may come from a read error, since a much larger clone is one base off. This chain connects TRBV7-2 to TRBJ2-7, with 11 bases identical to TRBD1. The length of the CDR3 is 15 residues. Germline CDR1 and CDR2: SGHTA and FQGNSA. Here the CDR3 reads CASSLRDRGWLEQHF. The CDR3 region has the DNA TGTGCCAGCAGCCTCAGGGACAGGGGGTGGCTCGAGCAGCACTTC.